The 22 T cell receptor beta chains below all came from one sample that was sequenced in a study of blood T cell repertoires in COVID-19. The assay was immunoSEQ multiplex PCR, and TCRdb's table has in-frame clones only and misses some. The profile shows some 140,000 clones, approximately 78% of them singletons. Input material: peripheral blood. Every receptor here comes from a man older than 75 with acute or convalescent COVID-19.

Worth noting for this clone: One junction end disagrees with the germline gene, perhaps due to a read error. The rearrangement uses TRBV5-4 and TRBJ1-1; TRBD1 is a possible D gene (6 bases). Germline V lookup: CDR1 SGHNT, CDR2 YYREEE (reference sequence). The CDR3 has 13 amino acids. DNA of the CDR3: TGTGCCAGCCGTCTGGGGACACAGGAGAGGGGTCTCTTT. Translation: CASRLGTQERGLF.

As to this clone: A read error may account for a junction end that differs from germline. The gene calls are TRBV7-7 and TRBJ2-2, with D possibly TRBD2 on 6 matching bases. This CDR3 is 14 amino acids long. Germline V CDR1 and CDR2: SSHAT, FNYEAQ (reference sequence). CDR3 in DNA: TGTGCTAGCAGCTTAGGGACTAACACCGGGGAGCTGTTTTTT. Protein: CASSLGTNTGELFF. Filled out from reference TRBV7-7 and TRBJ2-2, the complete variable domain reads GAGVSQSPRYKVTKRGQDVTLRCDPISSHATLYWYQQALGQGPEFLTYFNYEAQPDKSGLPSDRFSAERPEGSISTLTIQRTEQRDSAMYRCASSLGTNTGELFFGEGSRLTVL.

The CDR3 DNA reads TGTGCCAGCCTCCAAAGGGGGACAGGGACGGAGACCCAGTACTTC. Amino acid sequence: CASLQRGTGTETQYF. This rearrangement joins TRBV2 to TRBJ2-5; 9 bases line up with TRBD1. Germline V gene data show CDR1 as SNHLY and CDR2 as FYNNEI. The CDR3 runs to 15 residues. V was pared by 8 bases and J by 5 bases, with 12 bases of the junction left unmatched.

This clone was seen a few times. The chain couples TRBV28 to TRBJ1-5; D remains unclear. Germline values: CDR1 MDHEN, CDR2 SYDVKM. Trimming shortened V by 2 bases and J by 6 bases, and 20 bases separated the two germline ends. CDR3 size: 17 residues. The CDR3 reads CASSLISFGVVGQPQHF. CDR3 nucleotides: TGTGCCAGCAGTTTAATCTCGTTCGGGGTTGTGGGTCAGCCCCAGCATTTT.

This sequence joins TRBV28 and TRBJ1-2, with unresolved D. CDR1 is MDHEN, CDR2 SYDVKM, per germline. V was trimmed by 3 bases and J by 6 bases, leaving 8 bases between them. The CDR3 runs to 12 residues. The CDR3 is CASSFLRDGYTF. The CDR3 DNA reads TGTGCCAGCAGTTTCCTGAGGGATGGCTACACCTTC.

This chain uses TRBV19 with TRBJ1-5, with D perhaps TRBD1 (6 bases). The CDR3 contains 13 residues. V was shortened by 7 bases and J by 7 bases, with 14 bases between the two germline ends. In germline, CDR1 is LNHDA, CDR2 SQIVND (reference sequence). CDR3 sequence (DNA): TGTGCCAGTAAGGTGTCAGGGGAACAGCCCCAGCATTTT. This codes for CASKVSGEQPQHF.

The J gene is TRBJ2-5, the V gene TRBV6-5; 9 bases line up with TRBD1. CDR1 and CDR2 from the germline V gene are MNHEY and SVGAGI. The CDR3 extends over 14 amino acids. Trimming removed 6 bases from V and 5 bases from J; junction bases left unmatched: 7. The CDR3 reads CASSLGQGGETQYF. Here the CDR3 DNA reads TGTGCCAGCAGCTTGGGACAGGGTGGGGAGACCCAGTACTTC.

The genes are TRBV7-9 and TRBJ1-4; D gene ambiguous. This CDR3 spans 14 amino acids. Looked up from germline, CDR1 is SEHNR and CDR2 is FQNEAQ (reference sequence). Trimming pared 1 base from V and 7 bases from J, leaving 10 bases between. The CDR3 spells CASSLEGTGEKLFF. CDR3 nucleotides: TGTGCCAGCAGCTTAGAAGGAACGGGTGAAAAACTGTTTTTT.

This chain connects TRBV15 to TRBJ2-1; the D gene is possibly TRBD2 (7 bases). The CDR3 consists of 15 residues. Between the trimmed V and J ends, which lost 0 bases and 5 bases, there was a span of 11 bases. Germline V gene lookup returns CDR1 LNHNV and CDR2 YYDKDF (reference sequence). In DNA, the CDR3 is TGTGCCACCAGCAGAGATGGGAGGGGGGACAATGAGCAGTTCTTC. Translating it yields CATSRDGRGDNEQFF.

Details on this clone: In the same sample, other DNA sequences code for this CDR3. The V gene is TRBV18, the J gene TRBJ1-2, with TRBD1 as a possible D gene (5 bases). The CDR3 consists of 13 residues. Germline CDR1 and CDR2: KGHSH and LQKENI. V lost 4 bases and J 4 bases, leaving 10 bases between the germline ends. For the CDR3, the DNA is TGTGCCAGCTCACGAGACAGCCTCTATGGCTACACCTTC. As protein: CASSRDSLYGYTF.

In regard to this clone: Within the sample, other DNA sequences also encode this same CDR3. The CDR3 DNA is TGTGCCAGCAGTCGTAGCGGGGGAAGCACAGATACGCAGTATTTT. Amino acids: CASSRSGGSTDTQYF. The chain links TRBV6-4 to TRBJ2-3; 9 nucleotides match TRBD2. Germline CDR1 is MRHNA and CDR2 is SNTAGT. The CDR3 totals 15 residues. Trimming at V came to 5 bases and at J to 0 bases, leaving 3 bases not matched to a gene.

This rearrangement joins TRBV27 to TRBJ2-7; D uncertain. V shed 0 bases and J shed 2 bases, with 8 bases lying between them. Germline lookup yields CDR1 MNHEY and CDR2 SMNVEV (reference sequence). This CDR3 is 14 amino acids long. CDR3 DNA: TGTGCCAGCAGTTTATCGATGGGCCCCTACGAGCAGTACTTC. Protein: CASSLSMGPYEQYF.

The chain has TRBV9 and TRBJ1-4; 9 bases agree with TRBD1. J was trimmed by 7 bases and V by 4 bases; bases with no gene match: 11. CDR3 length equals 16 residues. CDR1 and CDR2 from the germline V gene are SGDLS and YYNGEE. This CDR3 reads CASSPRGTGGSEKLFF. The CDR3 DNA reads as TGTGCCAGCAGCCCGCGAGGAACAGGGGGCTCTGAAAAACTGTTTTTT. The entire variable domain, with the rest obtained from reference TRBV9 and TRBJ1-4, is as follows: DSGVTQTPKHLITATGQRVTLRCSPRSGDLSVYWYQQSLDQGLQFLIQYYNGEERAKGNILERFSAQQFPDLHSELNLSSLELGDSALYFCASSPRGTGGSEKLFFGSGTQLSVL.

J is TRBJ1-2 and V is TRBV5-3, with 8 positions matching TRBD1. TRBV5-3 belongs to the ORF category, with a function that is uncertain. The CDR3 has 22 amino acids. With 4 bases clipped from V and 0 bases from J, the junction kept 26 bases outside the gene matches. The CDR3: CARSPRTGSHSGRQLANYGYTF. In DNA, the CDR3 is TGTGCCAGAAGCCCCAGGACAGGGTCGCATTCGGGTCGCCAGTTAGCTAACTATGGCTACACCTTC.

This clone showed up just once. The CDR3, as DNA: TGTGCCAGCACTAGCGGGGCCGCAGATACGCAGTATTTT. Translating gives CASTSGAADTQYF. This chain connects TRBV11-1 to TRBJ2-3, with TRBD2 matching 9 bases. Germline CDR1 and CDR2: SGHAT and FQDESV (reference sequence). The ends lost 7 bases at V and 4 bases at J; junction bases unmatched: 3. The CDR3 has 13 residues.

This clone was counted a single time. In nucleotides, the CDR3 is TGTGCCAGCAGCTCCCGAACGGGACAGGGTAATCAGCCCCAGCATTTT. It encodes CASSSRTGQGNQPQHF. The V and J genes are TRBV5-6 and TRBJ1-5; TRBD1 agrees at 9 bases. Germline trimming cut 3 bases from V and 4 bases from J; bases unmatched to any gene: 8. The germline gives CDR1 SGHDT, CDR2 YYEEEE. This CDR3 region has 16 residues.

The CDR3 loop is CASSYSRAGVNEQYF. CDR3 DNA sequence: TGTGCCAGCAGTTACTCGAGAGCGGGGGTGAACGAGCAGTACTTC. J is TRBJ2-7 and V is TRBV6-5, with TRBD2 matching over 8 bases. Germline V gives CDR1 MNHEY, CDR2 SVGAGI. V was clipped by 0 bases and J by 5 bases; unmatched bases: 6. The CDR3 runs to 15 residues.

This clone came up a few times. The rearrangement joins TRBV19 to TRBJ1-2; 12 bases are a match to TRBD1. V lost 5 bases, J lost 7 bases, and 5 bases stayed unmatched. Looked up from germline, CDR1 is LNHDA and CDR2 is SQIVND (reference sequence). The CDR3 is made up of 14 amino acids. The CDR3 here is CASSSGQGARGYTF. The DNA for the CDR3 is TGTGCCAGTAGTTCGGGACAGGGGGCGCGTGGCTACACCTTC.

This rearrangement joins TRBV11-3 to TRBJ2-5, with D perhaps matching TRBD1 (6 bases). Between the trimmed V and J ends, which lost 8 bases and 1 base, there was a span of 11 bases. The germline CDR1 and CDR2 sequences are SGHNT and YENEEA. This CDR3 is built from 13 residues. The CDR3 spells CASQDRLQETQYF. CDR3 sequence (DNA): TGTGCCAGCCAAGACAGGCTCCAAGAGACCCAGTACTTC.

V gene TRBV6-5 combines with J gene TRBJ2-2; TRBD2 agrees at 7 bases. Germline assignment: CDR1 MNHEY and CDR2 SVGAGI. V trimming: 2 bases; J trimming: 5 bases; junction bases outside the gene matches: 5. There are 15 residues in the CDR3. In DNA, the CDR3 is TGTGCCAGCAGTTACGATAGGACTAGGACCGGGGAGCTGTTTTTT. Its protein product is CASSYDRTRTGELFF.

The J gene is TRBJ1-1, the V gene TRBV11-2; 9 bases align to TRBD1. The germline V gene has CDR1 SGHAT and CDR2 FQNNGV. This CDR3 comprises 14 residues. With 1 base clipped from V and 11 bases from J, the junction kept 8 bases outside the gene matches. The CDR3 DNA follows: TGTGCCAGCAGCTTAGCCGGGACAGGGCGGGATGCTTTCTTT. It yields the protein CASSLAGTGRDAFF.

The gene calls are TRBV10-3 and TRBJ2-5, with TRBD2 matching over 9 bases. This CDR3 is built from 17 residues. From germline, CDR1 is ENHRY and CDR2 SYGVKD. V dropped 0 bases and J dropped 4; count of bases not matched to a gene: 9. DNA for the CDR3: TGTGCCATCAGTGAGTCGAAAGGACTAGCGATGGGAGAGACCCAGTACTTC. This codes for CAISESKGLAMGETQYF.